These 26 T cell receptor beta chains were all obtained from the same sample, sequenced in a study of blood T cell repertoires in COVID-19. Clones were read by immunoSEQ multiplex PCR, and TCRdb kept only the in-frame ones, dropping some. Here the sample spans 35,000 to 45,000 clones, roughly 80% being singletons. What was sequenced was peripheral blood. The receptors were gathered from a man in his sixties with active COVID-19.

The rearrangement joins TRBV10-3 to TRBJ2-3; 9 bases align to TRBD2. The V gene's germline CDR1 is ENHRY and CDR2 SYGVKD. V dropped 10 bases and J dropped 6; count of bases not matched to a gene: 8. This CDR3 is 13 amino acids long. The DNA of the CDR3 is TGTGCCACGAATTTAGCGGGAGAGGATACGCAGTATTTT. Protein: CATNLAGEDTQYF.

DNA of the CDR3: TGTGCCAGTAAGCCCCCGCTCACAGATACGCAGTATTTT. Translated: CASKPPLTDTQYF. V gene TRBV19 combines with J gene TRBJ2-3; D unclear. CDR1 and CDR2 from the germline V gene are LNHDA and SQIVND (reference sequence). V lost 7 bases to trimming and J lost 2 bases, with 10 bases between them. The CDR3 loop spans 13 amino acids.

The V gene is TRBV11-2, the J gene TRBJ1-2, with TRBD1 matching over 7 bases. Germline values: CDR1 SGHAT, CDR2 FQNNGV. The CDR3 is made up of 15 amino acids. J gave up 0 bases and V 5 bases, and 6 bases lay outside the gene matches. This CDR3 is CASSPQGTPNYGYTF. The CDR3 DNA sequence: TGTGCCAGCAGCCCACAGGGGACCCCTAACTATGGCTACACCTTC.

The chain combines TRBV7-2 with TRBJ2-6, with 13 bases that match TRBD2. This CDR3 contains 18 residues. V was pared by 6 bases and J by 0 bases, with 5 bases of the junction left unmatched. Germline CDR1 reads SGHTA; CDR2 reads FQGNSA. CDR3 sequence (DNA): TGTGCCAGCAGAGGGAGGACTAGCGGGGGCTCTGGGGCCAACGTCCTGACTTTC. Encoded protein: CASRGRTSGGSGANVLTF.

The chain has TRBV7-2 and TRBJ2-5; D not resolved. V lost 1 base and J lost 3, with 6 bases in between. Germline values: CDR1 SGHTA, CDR2 FQGNSA. This CDR3 spans 13 amino acids. The CDR3 nucleotides read TGTGCCAGCAGCTTAGGGCTTGAAGAGACCCAGTACTTC. As protein: CASSLGLEETQYF.

CDR3 loop: CASSPTGNTEAFF. As DNA, the CDR3 is TGTGCCAGCAGCCCCACCGGGAACACTGAAGCTTTCTTT. The V and J genes are TRBV11-2 and TRBJ1-1, with D unclear. Trimming removed 5 bases at V and 1 base at J, with 8 bases between. The CDR3 sequence is 13 residues long. Looked up from germline, CDR1 is SGHAT and CDR2 is FQNNGV.

The chain joins TRBV6-1 to TRBJ1-5; D may be TRBD1 (6 bases). The CDR3 covers 16 residues. Trimming left V 0 bases short and J 3 bases short, with 12 bases between. Germline lookup yields CDR1 MNHNS and CDR2 SASEGT. CDR3 in amino acids: CASSEAARQVNQPQHF. Written as DNA, the CDR3 is TGTGCCAGCAGTGAAGCGGCCCGACAGGTCAATCAGCCCCAGCATTTT.

This clone was observed a single time. The junction does not match germline at one end; this may be a read error. The rearrangement uses TRBV30 and TRBJ2-1; D is unresolved. CDR1 GTSNPN and CDR2 SVGIG come from the germline V gene (reference sequence). This CDR3 region has 10 residues. The CDR3 protein is CAWRSRVLVF. CDR3 DNA: TGTGCCTGGAGATCACGGGTCCTGGTCTTC.

V gene TRBV3-1 (or the pseudogene TRBV3-2) combines with J gene TRBJ1-4, with TRBD1 matching over 9 bases. CDR1 is LGHDT and CDR2 is YNNKEL in the germline V gene (reference sequence). This CDR3 comprises 13 residues. V shed 4 bases, J shed 6 bases, and the junction held 0 bases outside the gene matches. This CDR3 is CASSRDRDEKLFF. As DNA, the CDR3 is TGTGCCAGCAGCCGGGACAGGGATGAAAAACTGTTTTTT.

The chain carries TRBV28 and TRBJ1-2; 7 bases align to TRBD1. CDR3 length: 15 amino acids. The V segment lost 6 bases and the J segment 2 bases; nucleotides outside the gene matches: 9. Germline CDR1 and CDR2: MDHEN and SYDVKM. CDR3 region: CASSPDRAVNYGYTF. CDR3 nucleotide sequence: TGTGCCAGCAGCCCCGACAGGGCTGTCAACTATGGCTACACCTTC.

The chain carries TRBV15 and TRBJ1-1; D unclear. The length of the CDR3 is 14 residues. Germline CDR1 reads LNHNV; CDR2 reads YYDKDF (reference sequence). Trimming stripped 1 base from V and 7 bases from J, with 13 bases between. The CDR3 DNA follows: TGTGCCACCAGCAGAGGCGGGTCTGCCAGTGAAGCTTTCTTT. This sequence encodes CATSRGGSASEAFF.

V usage is TRBV4-2 and J usage is TRBJ2-4, with 9 bases matching TRBD2. This CDR3 spans 20 amino acids. J gave up 0 bases and V 3 bases, and 15 bases lay outside the gene matches. The germline CDR1 and CDR2 sequences are LGHNA and YNFKEQ. The CDR3 is CASSHIRLADPFLAKNIQYF. CDR3 sequence (DNA): TGTGCCAGCAGCCACATAAGACTAGCGGACCCGTTCCTAGCCAAAAACATTCAGTACTTC.

This chain joins TRBV12-3 or TRBV12-4 and TRBJ2-7; 7 nucleotides align to TRBD2. The CDR3 runs to 13 residues. V dropped 6 bases and J dropped 4; count of bases not matched to a gene: 6. The CDR3 is CASSHGAGYEQYF. CDR3 in DNA: TGTGCCAGCAGCCACGGAGCGGGGTACGAGCAGTACTTC.

This clone was found once. V usage is TRBV7-2 and J usage is TRBJ2-3, with D possibly TRBD2 on 6 matching bases. With 5 bases removed from V and 0 bases from J, the gap between germline ends came to 9 bases. The germline V gene encodes CDR1 SGHTA and CDR2 FQGNSA. CDR3 size: 14 residues. DNA for the CDR3: TGTGCCAGCAGCCGCGGGACTAGCACAGATACGCAGTATTTT. This gives the protein CASSRGTSTDTQYF.

This clone was seen a few times. The chain carries TRBV10-1 and TRBJ2-5, with TRBD1 as a possible D gene (5 bases). The CDR3 extends over 14 amino acids. Trimming took 3 bases from V and 1 from J, leaving 9 bases between them. Per germline, CDR1 WNHNN and CDR2 SYGVQD (reference sequence). Written as DNA, the CDR3 is TGCGCCAGCAGTGACCGAAGGGGCCAAGAGACCCAGTACTTC. Translated: CASSDRRGQETQYF.

This clone was found once. This chain links TRBV5-1 with TRBJ2-3; D is possibly TRBD1 (5 bases). Trimming shortened V by 0 bases and J by 6 bases, and 11 bases separated the two germline ends. Germline CDR1 SGHRS, CDR2 YFSETQ. The CDR3 runs 14 residues. CDR3 amino acids: CASSLGQPRDTQYF. In DNA form, the CDR3 reads TGCGCCAGCAGCTTGGGACAGCCACGGGATACGCAGTATTTT. Complete variable domain (other parts from reference TRBV5-1 and TRBJ2-3): KAGVTQTPRYLIKTRGQQVTLSCSPISGHRSVSWYQQTPGQGLQFLFEYFSETQRNKGNFPGRFSGRQFSNSRSEMNVSTLELGDSALYLCASSLGQPRDTQYFGPGTRLTVL.

The rearrangement links TRBV28 to TRBJ1-1, with 7 bases identical to TRBD1. The J segment lost 10 bases and the V segment lost 5 bases, leaving 7 bases of the junction unmatched. The CDR3 is 12 residues long. Germline CDR1 reads MDHEN; CDR2 reads SYDVKM. The chain's CDR3 is CASSLRGRTAFF. DNA of the CDR3: TGTGCCAGCAGTCTAAGGGGGCGGACAGCTTTCTTT.

This clone was detected only a few times. The V gene is TRBV5-4, the J gene TRBJ2-6; possibly TRBD1 for D (6 bases). The CDR3 loop spans 16 amino acids. Germline-derived CDR1 and CDR2 are SGHNT and YYREEE (reference sequence). The ends were cut back, 3 bases at V and 2 bases at J, with 12 bases in the middle. CDR3 protein: CASSSYNRAGANVLTF. CDR3 nucleotide sequence: TGTGCCAGCAGCTCTTATAACAGGGCTGGGGCCAACGTCCTGACTTTC.

The chain has TRBV2 and TRBJ2-3; 7 bases line up with TRBD2. The CDR3 runs to 14 residues. Trimming at V came to 7 bases and at J to 0 bases, leaving 4 bases not matched to a gene. The germline V gene has CDR1 SNHLY and CDR2 FYNNEI. This CDR3 is CASMLAASTDTQYF. The CDR3 nucleotides read TGTGCCAGCATGCTAGCGGCTAGCACAGATACGCAGTATTTT.

The chain couples TRBV24-1 to TRBJ1-4; unclear D gene. Germline CDR1 reads KGHDR; CDR2 reads SFDVKD. The CDR3 consists of 18 residues. Trimming took off 2 bases at V and 0 bases at J, with 15 bases between the two ends. CDR3 residues: CATSDWLGVSATNEKLFF. As DNA, the CDR3 is TGTGCCACCAGTGATTGGCTTGGCGTCAGCGCAACTAATGAAAAACTGTTTTTT.

In its sample, this clone was seen a few times. The chain links TRBV11-3 to TRBJ2-2; no reliable D call. Trimming shortened V by 5 bases and J by 5 bases, and 12 bases separated the two germline ends. The germline CDR1 and CDR2 sequences are SGHNT and YENEEA. This CDR3 contains 14 residues. The CDR3 DNA sequence: TGTGCCAGCAGCCCCGCCGGTTGGACCGGGGAGCTGTTTTTT. This sequence encodes CASSPAGWTGELFF.

J is TRBJ2-7 and V is TRBV4-3; D perhaps matches TRBD2 (5 bases). Trimming cost V 1 base and J 5 bases, with 12 bases left between them. The CDR3 sequence is 14 residues long. Germline V lookup: CDR1 LGHNA, CDR2 YSLEER. CDR3 nucleotides: TGCGCCAGCAGCCAAGTTGAGCGGAGCCACGAGCAGTACTTC. Translation gives CASSQVERSHEQYF.

In this sample, this clone turned up once. The junction shows a germline mismatch at one end, possibly a read error. The genes are TRBV28 and TRBJ1-3; the match to TRBD1 covers 8 bases. This CDR3 has 10 residues. The germline CDR1 and CDR2 sequences are MDHEN and SYDVKM. CDR3 nucleotides: TGTGCCAGCAGCCGGGACAGGTGGCATTTT. This encodes CASSRDRWHF.

The chain recombines TRBV6-4 with TRBJ2-3, with 11 bases aligning to TRBD2. The CDR3 extends over 16 amino acids. V dropped 3 bases and J dropped 1; count of bases not matched to a gene: 3. In germline, CDR1 is MRHNA, CDR2 SNTAGT. CDR3 DNA sequence: TGTGCCAGCAGTGAAGTAGCGGGAGGGCGCACAGATACGCAGTATTTT. Its protein is CASSEVAGGRTDTQYF.

This clone was observed a single time. The chain uses TRBV2 and TRBJ1-3, with no clear D. The V gene's germline CDR1 is SNHLY and CDR2 FYNNEI. The CDR3 loop spans 15 amino acids. V lost 6 bases and J 0 bases, leaving 12 bases between the germline ends. Here the CDR3 DNA reads TGTGCCAGCAGCGCCGGGGTCCTCTCTGGAAACACCATATATTTT. Translating it yields CASSAGVLSGNTIYF.

V gene TRBV18 combines with J gene TRBJ1-1; D remains unclear. The CDR3 is 13 residues long. V was shortened by 4 bases and J by 4 bases, with 10 bases between the two germline ends. Per germline, CDR1 KGHSH and CDR2 LQKENI. DNA of the CDR3: TGTGCCAGCTCACAAACAGATAGCACTGAAGCTTTCTTT. It specifies CASSQTDSTEAFF.